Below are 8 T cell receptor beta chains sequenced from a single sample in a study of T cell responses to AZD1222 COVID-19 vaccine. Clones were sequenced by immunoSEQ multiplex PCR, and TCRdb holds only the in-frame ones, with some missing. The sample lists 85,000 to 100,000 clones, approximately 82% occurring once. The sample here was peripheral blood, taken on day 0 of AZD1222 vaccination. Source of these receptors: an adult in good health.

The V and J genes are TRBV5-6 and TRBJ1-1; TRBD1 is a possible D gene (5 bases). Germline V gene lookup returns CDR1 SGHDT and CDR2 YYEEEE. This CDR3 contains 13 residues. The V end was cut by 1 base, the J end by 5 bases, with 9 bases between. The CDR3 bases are TGTGCCAGCAGCTTGTCCTCAGGGACTGAAGCTTTCTTT. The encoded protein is CASSLSSGTEAFF.

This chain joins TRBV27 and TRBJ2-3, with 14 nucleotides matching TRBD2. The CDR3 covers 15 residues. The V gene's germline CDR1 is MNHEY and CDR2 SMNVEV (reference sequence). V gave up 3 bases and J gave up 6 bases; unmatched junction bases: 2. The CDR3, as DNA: TGTGCCAGCAGTTTGGGACTAGCGGGGGTCGATACGCAGTATTTT. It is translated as CASSLGLAGVDTQYF.

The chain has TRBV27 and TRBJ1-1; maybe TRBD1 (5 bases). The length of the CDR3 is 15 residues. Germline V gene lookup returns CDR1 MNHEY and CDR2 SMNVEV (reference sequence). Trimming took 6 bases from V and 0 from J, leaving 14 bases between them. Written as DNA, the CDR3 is TGTGCCAGCAGCGGGACGGGACTTATGAACACTGAAGCTTTCTTT. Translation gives CASSGTGLMNTEAFF.

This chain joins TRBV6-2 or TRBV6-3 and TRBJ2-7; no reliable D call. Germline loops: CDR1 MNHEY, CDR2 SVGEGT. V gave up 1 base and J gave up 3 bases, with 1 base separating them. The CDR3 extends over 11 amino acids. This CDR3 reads CASSYYYEQYF. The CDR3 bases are TGTGCCAGCAGTTACTACTACGAGCAGTACTTC.

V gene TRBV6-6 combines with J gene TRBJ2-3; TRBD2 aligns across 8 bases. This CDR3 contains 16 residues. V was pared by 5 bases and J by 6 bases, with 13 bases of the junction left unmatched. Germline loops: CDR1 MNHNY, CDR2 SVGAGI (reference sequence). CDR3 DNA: TGTGCCAGCAGTCAACCCCTTAGCGGGGAGAGGGATACGCAGTATTTT. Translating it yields CASSQPLSGERDTQYF.

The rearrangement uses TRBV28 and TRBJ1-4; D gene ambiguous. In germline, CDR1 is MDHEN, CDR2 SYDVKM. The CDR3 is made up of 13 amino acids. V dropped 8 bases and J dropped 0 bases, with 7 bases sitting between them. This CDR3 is CASDTSTNEKLFF. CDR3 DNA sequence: TGTGCCAGCGACACTTCAACTAATGAAAAACTGTTTTTT.

The DNA of the CDR3 is TGTGCCAGCAGCTTCGGTAGTACCACTGAAGCTTTCTTT. It yields the protein CASSFGSTTEAFF. The gene calls are TRBV9 and TRBJ1-1, with no clear D. V lost 4 bases and J lost 4, with 11 bases in between. Germline loops: CDR1 SGDLS, CDR2 YYNGEE. The length of the CDR3 is 13 residues. The full variable domain, its missing parts supplied by reference TRBV9 and TRBJ1-1, is DSGVTQTPKHLITATGQRVTLRCSPRSGDLSVYWYQQSLDQGLQFLIQYYNGEERAKGNILERFSAQQFPDLHSELNLSSLELGDSALYFCASSFGSTTEAFFGQGTRLTVV.

The CDR3 loop is CASRRARASYNEQFF. The CDR3 bases are TGTGCCAGTAGGAGGGCGCGGGCCTCCTACAATGAGCAGTTCTTC. The J gene is TRBJ2-1, the V gene TRBV19, with a weak D call TRBD2 (5 bases). The CDR3 spans 15 residues. The V end lost 6 bases, the J end lost 0 bases, and 12 bases lay between the germline ends. The germline V gene encodes CDR1 LNHDA and CDR2 SQIVND (reference sequence).